These 29 T cell receptor beta chains came from one sample sequenced in a study of neoadjuvant anti-PD-1 for oral cavity cancer. TCRdb's copy holds only in-frame clones and misses some; the assay was immunoSEQ multiplex PCR. The table records about 81,000 clones, less than 85% of them present only once. Source: PBMCs, taken before nivolumab (anti-PD-1) treatment. These receptors were obtained from a person aged 35-79 years with oral cavity squamous cell carcinoma.

The rearrangement uses TRBV7-8 and TRBJ2-2; 7 nucleotides agree with TRBD1. Germline loops: CDR1 SGHVS, CDR2 FQNEAQ. The length of the CDR3 is 14 residues. V dropped 4 bases and J dropped 5; count of bases not matched to a gene: 4. The CDR3 spells CASSSQQGTGELFF. In DNA form, the CDR3 reads TGTGCCAGCAGCTCCCAACAGGGGACCGGGGAGCTGTTTTTT. Complete variable domain (other parts from reference TRBV7-8 and TRBJ2-2): GAGVSQSPRYKVAKRGQDVALRCDPISGHVSLFWYQQALGQGPEFLTYFQNEAQLDKSGLPSDRFFAERPEGSVSTLKIQRTQQEDSAVYLCASSSQQGTGELFFGEGSRLTVL.

V and J are TRBV7-8 and TRBJ2-3; D is ambiguous. Per the germline V gene, CDR1 is SGHVS and CDR2 is FQNEAQ. There are 14 residues in the CDR3. Trimming removed 1 base at V and 1 base at J, with 6 bases between. The CDR3 nucleotides are TGTGCCAGCAGCTTAGGACACCGCACAGATACGCAGTATTTT. Protein: CASSLGHRTDTQYF.

This rearrangement joins TRBV5-1 to TRBJ2-7; D not resolved. The germline CDR1 and CDR2 sequences are SGHRS and YFSETQ. This CDR3 is built from 11 residues. Trimming left V 4 bases short and J 4 bases short, with 6 bases between. The DNA of the CDR3 is TGCGCCAGCAGCCTGACTTACGAGCAGTACTTC. Its translation: CASSLTYEQYF.

The V and J genes are TRBV5-4 and TRBJ2-3; tentatively, D is TRBD1 (5 bases). The CDR3 length is 14 residues. In germline, CDR1 is SGHNT, CDR2 YYREEE (reference sequence). V shed 10 bases and J shed 6 bases, with 21 bases lying between them. For the CDR3, the DNA is TGTGCCGCCAGCCCAGGGCCCGAGAGGGATACGCAGTATTTT. Amino acid sequence: CAASPGPERDTQYF.

This chain connects TRBV7-8 to TRBJ2-1; the match to TRBD2 covers 7 bases. The CDR3 totals 13 residues. Losses at the gene ends were 1 base for V and 11 bases for J; bases not matched to a gene: 5. Germline CDR1 and CDR2: SGHVS and FQNEAQ. The CDR3 DNA is TGTGCCAGCAGCTTAGGTCCGGGGGGTAAGCAGTTCTTC. The encoded protein is CASSLGPGGKQFF.

In this sample, this clone turned up once. In the same sample, other DNA sequences code for this CDR3. This rearrangement joins TRBV15 to TRBJ1-1, with a possible D match to TRBD1 (5 bases). Trimming left V 3 bases short and J 3 bases short, with 8 bases between. In germline, CDR1 is LNHNV, CDR2 YYDKDF (reference sequence). The CDR3 runs 13 residues. CDR3 region: CATSREGYTEAFF. The CDR3 nucleotides are TGTGCCACCAGCAGGGAGGGGTACACTGAAGCTTTCTTT.

This chain uses TRBV19 with TRBJ2-7; perhaps D is TRBD1 or TRBD2 (6 bases each). The CDR3 sequence is 13 residues long. CDR1 is LNHDA, CDR2 SQIVND, per germline (reference sequence). Trimming removed 6 bases from V and 6 bases from J, with 15 bases in between. The DNA of the CDR3 is TGTGCCAGTAGGGGGGGCCCCGGGGGCGAGCAGTACTTC. This translates into CASRGGPGGEQYF. Using reference TRBV19 and TRBJ2-7 for the parts outside the CDR3, the full variable domain is DGGITQSPKYLFRKEGQNVTLSCEQNLNHDAMYWYRQDPGQGLRLIYYSQIVNDFQKGDIAEGYSVSREKKESFPLTVTSAQKNPTAFYLCASRGGPGGEQYFGPGTRLTVT.

The gene calls are TRBV6-1 and TRBJ1-3, with D possibly matching TRBD1 (6 bases). CDR1 MNHNS and CDR2 SASEGT come from the germline V gene. The germline V and J ends were trimmed by 2 bases and 8 bases, with 16 bases remaining between them. The CDR3 has 15 amino acids. Written as DNA, the CDR3 is TGTGCCAGCAGTGAACTGATTGGGGGCGCGGACACCATATATTTT. It codes for CASSELIGGADTIYF.

The chain couples TRBV7-9 to TRBJ1-1; possible D gene TRBD1, 6 bases. V lost 5 bases, J lost 4 bases, and 11 bases lay in between. Germline loops: CDR1 SEHNR, CDR2 FQNEAQ (reference sequence). The CDR3 spans 13 residues. CDR3 sequence reads: CASSRGQFTEAFF. In DNA, the CDR3 is TGTGCCAGCAGCCGAGGACAGTTCACTGAAGCTTTCTTT.

This chain connects TRBV27 to TRBJ1-1; 7 bases match TRBD1. Looked up from germline, CDR1 is MNHEY and CDR2 is SMNVEV (reference sequence). Trimming removed 2 bases from V and 4 bases from J; junction bases left unmatched: 4. This CDR3 spans 14 amino acids. CDR3 coding DNA: TGTGCCAGCAGTTTAAGACAGGGAGGCACTGAAGCTTTCTTT. Translating it yields CASSLRQGGTEAFF.

The rearrangement joins TRBV29-1 to TRBJ2-7; 9 bases align to TRBD2. This CDR3 contains 15 residues. V dropped 6 bases and J dropped 0; count of bases not matched to a gene: 9. Germline CDR1 reads SQVTM; CDR2 reads ANQGSEA. The chain's CDR3 is CSVAPVSGSSYEQYF. The CDR3 DNA follows: TGCAGCGTGGCACCCGTTAGCGGGAGCTCCTACGAGCAGTACTTC.

The genes are TRBV27 and TRBJ2-1; D unclear. The V end was cut by 2 bases, the J end by 6 bases, with 11 bases between. The CDR3 spans 14 residues. Germline CDR1 MNHEY, CDR2 SMNVEV (reference sequence). For the CDR3, the DNA is TGTGCCAGCAGTTTACAGCAGGCCGGCAATGAGCAGTTCTTC. Its protein is CASSLQQAGNEQFF.

Only one count was recorded for this clone. The CDR3 spells CASSMKREQYF. The CDR3 DNA reads TGTGCCAGCAGTATGAAAAGGGAGCAGTACTTC. This sequence joins TRBV6-1 and TRBJ2-7; D remains unclear. The CDR3 is 11 amino acids. Germline CDR1 and CDR2: MNHNS and SASEGT. The V and J ends lost 5 bases and 7 bases respectively, with 9 bases between them.

The rearrangement links TRBV7-8 to TRBJ2-1; 12 bases agree with TRBD2. CDR1 and CDR2 from the germline V gene are SGHVS and FQNEAQ. After removal of 5 bases from V and 6 bases from J, the junction contained 17 bases not matched to a gene. The length of the CDR3 is 19 residues. The CDR3 here is CASSHRPPRLAGETNEQFF. The CDR3 DNA is TGTGCCAGCAGCCATCGACCCCCCCGACTAGCGGGAGAAACCAATGAGCAGTTCTTC.

The rearrangement uses TRBV5-4 and TRBJ2-6, with TRBD2 as a possible D gene (5 bases). V was pared by 4 bases and J by 4 bases, with 15 bases between. The CDR3 totals 16 residues. Germline V gene data show CDR1 as SGHNT and CDR2 as YYREEE (reference sequence). CDR3 residues: CASSPGMSPGANVLTF. DNA for the CDR3: TGTGCCAGCAGCCCGGGGATGAGTCCGGGGGCCAACGTCCTGACTTTC. The variable domain in full, with the rest retrieved from reference TRBV5-4 and TRBJ2-6, is ETGVTQSPTHLIKTRGQQVTLRCSSQSGHNTVSWYQQALGQGPQFIFQYYREEENGRGNFPPRFSGLQFPNYSSELNVNALELDDSALYLCASSPGMSPGANVLTFGAGSRLTVL.

This clone was counted only a few times. One junction end does not reproduce the germline sequence, and a read error may be involved. This chain links TRBV7-7 with TRBJ2-1; 9 bases match TRBD2. Germline V gives CDR1 SSHAT, CDR2 FNYEAQ (reference sequence). The CDR3 totals 17 residues. The CDR3 loop reads CASSLEVAGVAYNEQFF. The DNA for the CDR3 is TGTGCTAGCAGCTTAGAGGTAGCGGGAGTTGCCTACAATGAGCAGTTCTTC.

CDR3 loop: CSVGTEYNEQFF. CDR3 nucleotide sequence: TGCAGCGTTGGGACAGAATACAATGAGCAGTTCTTC. The chain couples TRBV29-1 to TRBJ2-1; TRBD1 is a possible D gene (6 bases). Germline CDR1 reads SQVTM; CDR2 reads ANQGSEA. This CDR3 is 12 amino acids long. The V end lost 4 bases, the J end lost 4 bases, and 8 bases lay between the germline ends.

The chain couples TRBV2 to TRBJ1-2, with 8 bases matching TRBD1. This CDR3 is 15 amino acids long. V lost 4 bases, J lost 4 bases, and 8 bases stayed unmatched. Germline CDR1 SNHLY, CDR2 FYNNEI. CDR3 in amino acids: CASSVGQGIGYGYTF. The DNA for the CDR3 is TGTGCCAGCAGTGTCGGACAGGGTATCGGCTATGGCTACACCTTC.

The rearrangement joins TRBV28 to TRBJ2-7, with unresolved D. The V gene's germline CDR1 is MDHEN and CDR2 SYDVKM. The CDR3 has 11 residues. V was shortened by 3 bases and J by 2 bases, with 2 bases between the two germline ends. DNA of the CDR3: TGTGCCAGCAGTTTCGCCTACGAGCAGTACTTC. Translating gives CASSFAYEQYF.

The V gene is TRBV30, the J gene TRBJ2-5; D not resolved. Germline CDR1 is GTSNPN and CDR2 is SVGIG (reference sequence). The CDR3 totals 13 residues. V was trimmed by 3 bases and J by 4 bases, leaving 12 bases between them. The CDR3 protein is CAWSQSLSETQYF. CDR3 bases: TGTGCCTGGAGCCAATCCCTTTCAGAGACCCAGTACTTC.

The rearrangement joins TRBV9 to TRBJ2-3; perhaps TRBD1 as D (5 bases). With 2 bases removed from V and 4 bases from J, the gap between germline ends came to 14 bases. Germline CDR1 SGDLS, CDR2 YYNGEE. CDR3 length equals 15 residues. As DNA, the CDR3 is TGTGCCAGCAGCGTTGGGGCCATTGAGGCAGATACGCAGTATTTT. Translated: CASSVGAIEADTQYF. Full variable domain (remainder filled in from reference TRBV9 and TRBJ2-3): DSGVTQTPKHLITATGQRVTLRCSPRSGDLSVYWYQQSLDQGLQFLIQYYNGEERAKGNILERFSAQQFPDLHSELNLSSLELGDSALYFCASSVGAIEADTQYFGPGTRLTVL.

The chain couples TRBV30 to TRBJ2-7; D may be TRBD1 or TRBD2 (5 bases each). CDR1 is GTSNPN, CDR2 SVGIG, per germline (reference sequence). Trimming cost V 4 bases and J 5 bases, with 12 bases left between them. The CDR3 is 12 residues long. Here the CDR3 DNA reads TGTGCCTGGAATCGAGGGGACCACGAGCAGTACTTC. Translating gives CAWNRGDHEQYF.

The chain links TRBV6-6 to TRBJ1-1; tentative D call: TRBD1 (5 bases). The CDR3 consists of 13 residues. Germline CDR1 reads MNHNY; CDR2 reads SVGAGI (reference sequence). Trimming shortened V by 5 bases and J by 6 bases, and 13 bases separated the two germline ends. The CDR3 bases are TGTGCCAGCAGTGGTTCCGGGGCCTCTGAAGCTTTCTTT. Its protein product is CASSGSGASEAFF.

The V gene is TRBV7-9, the J gene TRBJ2-3, with 8 nucleotides matching TRBD2. CDR1 and CDR2 (germline): SEHNR, FQNEAQ (reference sequence). The V segment lost 0 bases and the J segment 7 bases; nucleotides outside the gene matches: 12. This CDR3 has 17 amino acids. CDR3: CASSLALKREYLHTQYF. Written as DNA, the CDR3 is TGTGCCAGCAGCTTAGCTCTTAAGCGGGAGTATCTCCATACGCAGTATTTT.

The J gene is TRBJ2-3, the V gene TRBV11-2, with 10 nucleotides matching TRBD2. Germline V gives CDR1 SGHAT, CDR2 FQNNGV. The junction had 5 bases not matched to a gene; V was cut back by 5 bases and J by 3 bases. The CDR3 loop spans 15 amino acids. The CDR3 here is CASSPRAGGTDTQYF. The DNA for the CDR3 is TGTGCCAGCAGCCCCCGAGCGGGAGGGACAGATACGCAGTATTTT.

The rearrangement uses TRBV6-1 and TRBJ1-4; TRBD1 agrees at 9 bases. The CDR3 contains 15 residues. Per germline, CDR1 MNHNS and CDR2 SASEGT. The V and J ends lost 9 bases and 5 bases, in that order; junction bases with no gene match: 10. The CDR3 region has the DNA TGTGCCAGTGGGAGTGCCGGGACAGGGAATGAAAAACTGTTTTTT. It specifies CASGSAGTGNEKLFF.

The rearrangement links TRBV11-2 to TRBJ2-3, with TRBD2 matching over 11 bases. The CDR3 contains 15 residues. Losses at the gene ends were 2 bases for V and 6 bases for J; bases not matched to a gene: 4. The germline V gene encodes CDR1 SGHAT and CDR2 FQNNGV. The CDR3 sequence: CASSLLAGGTDTQYF. The CDR3 region has the DNA TGTGCCAGCAGCTTACTAGCGGGAGGAACGGATACGCAGTATTTT.

This clone was seen only once. The rearrangement uses TRBV6-5 and TRBJ1-5; 7 bases match TRBD1. Germline values: CDR1 MNHEY, CDR2 SVGAGI. V dropped 7 bases and J dropped 4; count of bases not matched to a gene: 7. This CDR3 contains 14 residues. The CDR3 region is CASKDAGQNQPQHF. As DNA, the CDR3 is TGTGCCAGCAAGGACGCGGGACAGAATCAGCCCCAGCATTTT.

The rearrangement uses TRBV28 and TRBJ2-7; 8 nucleotides align to TRBD2. Trimming at V came to 6 bases and at J to 2 bases, leaving 6 bases not matched to a gene. The CDR3 loop spans 14 amino acids. Germline CDR1 is MDHEN and CDR2 is SYDVKM. In DNA, the CDR3 is TGTGCCAGCAGAGGGCTAGCGGGTCCCTACGAGCAGTACTTC. Its translation: CASRGLAGPYEQYF. The full variable domain, rest sourced from reference TRBV28 and TRBJ2-7, is DVKVTQSSRYLVKRTGEKVFLECVQDMDHENMFWYRQDPGLGLRLIYFSYDVKMKEKGDIPEGYSVSREKKERFSLILESASTNQTSMYLCASRGLAGPYEQYFGPGTRLTVT.